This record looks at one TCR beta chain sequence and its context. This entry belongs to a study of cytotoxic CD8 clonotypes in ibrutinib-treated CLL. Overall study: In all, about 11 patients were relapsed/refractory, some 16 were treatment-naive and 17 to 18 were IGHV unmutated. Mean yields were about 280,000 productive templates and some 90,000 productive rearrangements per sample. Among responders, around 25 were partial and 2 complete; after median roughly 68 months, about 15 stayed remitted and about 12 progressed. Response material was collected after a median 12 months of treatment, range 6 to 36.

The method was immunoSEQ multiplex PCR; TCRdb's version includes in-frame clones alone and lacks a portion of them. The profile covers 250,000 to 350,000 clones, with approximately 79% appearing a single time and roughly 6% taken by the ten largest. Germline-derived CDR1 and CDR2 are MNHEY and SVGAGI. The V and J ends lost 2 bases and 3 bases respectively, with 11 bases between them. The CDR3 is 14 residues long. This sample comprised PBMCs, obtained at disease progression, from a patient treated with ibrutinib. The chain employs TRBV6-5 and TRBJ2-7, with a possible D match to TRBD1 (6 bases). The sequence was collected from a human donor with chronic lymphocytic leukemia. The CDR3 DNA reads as TGTGCCAGCAGTTACCCAACAGGGTTCTACGAGCAGTACTTC. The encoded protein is CASSYPTGFYEQYF.